The present TCR beta chain was sequenced within a study of shared clonotypes between healthy human individuals. The study separated CD4+ cells into CD45RA+ naive and CD45RA-negative memory subsets. This clone was seen a single time. CDR3 length equals 16 residues. Data came from immunoSEQ multiplex PCR; TCRdb stores just in-frame clones and leaves some out. The table has about 2.5 million clones, 85% to 95% seen once. The J gene is TRBJ2-7, the V gene TRBV21-1; the D call TRBD1 from the table was never checked on the DNA. TRBV21-1 represents a pseudogene. The origin of this receptor is a man younger than 35 in good health. Some clones in this sample may be carry-over from other donors' samples. Material: naive CD4+ T cells from PBMCs. Noted subset: CD45RA+ positively selected. DNA for the CDR3: TGTGCCAGCAGCAATTATATGAGACAGCACTCCTACGAGCAGTACTTC. It is translated as CASSNYMRQHSYEQYF.